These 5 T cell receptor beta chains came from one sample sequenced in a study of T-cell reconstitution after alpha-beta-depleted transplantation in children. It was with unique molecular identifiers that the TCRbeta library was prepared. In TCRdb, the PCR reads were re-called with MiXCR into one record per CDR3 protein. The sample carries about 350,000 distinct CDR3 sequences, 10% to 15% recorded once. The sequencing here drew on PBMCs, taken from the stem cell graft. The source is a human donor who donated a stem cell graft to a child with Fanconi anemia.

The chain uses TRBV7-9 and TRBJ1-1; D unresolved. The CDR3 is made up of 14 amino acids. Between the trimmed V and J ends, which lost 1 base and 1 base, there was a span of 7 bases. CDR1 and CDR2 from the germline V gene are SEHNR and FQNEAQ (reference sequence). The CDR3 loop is CASSLDSENTEAFF. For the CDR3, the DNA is TGTGCCAGCAGCTTAGATTCGGAGAACACTGAAGCTTTCTTT.

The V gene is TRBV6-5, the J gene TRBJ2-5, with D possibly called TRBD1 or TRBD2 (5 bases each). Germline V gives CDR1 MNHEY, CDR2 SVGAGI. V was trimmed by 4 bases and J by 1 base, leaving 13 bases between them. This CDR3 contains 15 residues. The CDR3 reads CASSFGTLLQETQYF. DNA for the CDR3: TGTGCCAGCAGTTTCGGGACCTTACTCCAAGAGACCCAGTACTTC.

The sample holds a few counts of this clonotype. CDR3 nucleotides: TGCAGCGTTGGAAACATCCCAGGGGAAAGGACAGATACGCAGTATTTT. It translates to CSVGNIPGERTDTQYF. The chain has TRBV29-1 and TRBJ2-3, with D possibly matching TRBD1 (6 bases). The ends were cut back, 4 bases at V and 3 bases at J, with 20 bases in the middle. The CDR3 has 16 amino acids. Germline-derived CDR1 and CDR2 are SQVTM and ANQGSEA.

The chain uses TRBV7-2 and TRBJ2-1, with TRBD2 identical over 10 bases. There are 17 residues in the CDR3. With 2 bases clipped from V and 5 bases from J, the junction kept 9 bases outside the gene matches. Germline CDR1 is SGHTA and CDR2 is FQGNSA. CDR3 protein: CASSLLASGGFDNEQFF. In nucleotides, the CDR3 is TGTGCCAGCAGCTTACTAGCTAGCGGGGGTTTCGACAATGAGCAGTTCTTC. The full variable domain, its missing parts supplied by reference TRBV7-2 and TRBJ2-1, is GAGVSQSPSNKVTEKGKDVELRCDPISGHTALYWYRQSLGQGLEFLIYFQGNSAPDKSGLPSDRFSAERTGGSVSTLTIQRTQQEDSAVYLCASSLLASGGFDNEQFFGPGTRLTVL.

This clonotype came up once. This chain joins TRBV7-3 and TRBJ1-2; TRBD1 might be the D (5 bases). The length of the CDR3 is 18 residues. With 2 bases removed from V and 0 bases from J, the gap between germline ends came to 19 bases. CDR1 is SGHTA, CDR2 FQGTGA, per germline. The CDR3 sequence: CASSLFAPEGATNYGYTF. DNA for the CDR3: TGTGCCAGCAGCTTATTTGCCCCGGAAGGGGCTACTAACTATGGCTACACCTTC.